The 14 T cell receptor beta chains below come from one sample, sequenced in a study of CD8+ T cells in alopecia areata (dated by TCRdb to 2016 to 2019). Libraries were prepared through the immunoSEQ multiplex PCR assay. For TCR sequencing, RNA was extracted from every sample and reverse transcribed into cDNA to serve as template. The table comes from immuneACCESS by way of TCRdb, which keeps in-frame sequences with V and J called. Part of the clones is missing from these tables; in studies checked, under half for an unresolved V gene and the rest for unknown reasons. The sample table lists some 170,000 clones, 67% of them with a count of one. The ten biggest clones cover 9.5% to 12% of the sample. The sample's time point label is to be understood as: baseline before oral tofacitinib. The specimen comprised CD8+ T cells sorted from blood, sampled at week 0. Source of these receptors: a human donor with alopecia areata.

This clone was detected once. The chain has TRBV27 and TRBJ1-4; 8 bases line up with TRBD1. CDR1 and CDR2 from the germline V gene are MNHEY and SMNVEV (reference sequence). With 5 bases clipped from V and 7 bases from J, the junction kept 9 bases outside the gene matches. The CDR3 extends over 15 amino acids. The CDR3 DNA sequence: TGTGCCAGCAGTATAGACAGGGGAAACCTTGAAAAACTGTTTTTT. Residues: CASSIDRGNLEKLFF. Using reference TRBV27 and TRBJ1-4 for the parts outside the CDR3, the full variable domain is EAQVTQNPRYLITVTGKKLTVTCSQNMNHEYMSWYRQDPGLGLRQIYYSMNVEVTDKGDVPEGYKVSRKEKRNFPLILESPSPNQTSLYFCASSIDRGNLEKLFFGSGTQLSVL.

The chain has TRBV5-6 and TRBJ2-1, with TRBD1 identical over 12 bases. Trimming at V came to 2 bases and at J to 15 bases, leaving 6 bases not matched to a gene. Germline values: CDR1 SGHDT, CDR2 YYEEEE. The CDR3 has 13 residues. CDR3 region: CASSFGTGGERFF. CDR3 in DNA: TGTGCCAGCAGCTTTGGGACAGGGGGCGAGAGGTTCTTC.

The chain uses TRBV6-6 and TRBJ2-7; D is ambiguous. There are 12 residues in the CDR3. V was pared by 6 bases and J by 6 bases, with 12 bases between. Germline CDR1 is MNHNY and CDR2 is SVGAGI (reference sequence). CDR3 residues: CASSHSEREQYF. The CDR3 nucleotides are TGTGCCAGCAGCCACTCGGAACGCGAGCAGTACTTC.

The genes are TRBV7-9 and TRBJ2-7, with D perhaps matching TRBD2 (6 bases). Germline CDR1 is SEHNR and CDR2 is FQNEAQ (reference sequence). The CDR3 consists of 14 residues. Between the trimmed V and J ends, which lost 5 bases and 0 bases, there was a span of 11 bases. CDR3 in amino acids: CASSPPGVSYEQYF. The CDR3 DNA reads TGTGCCAGCAGCCCTCCGGGAGTCTCCTACGAGCAGTACTTC.

The chain carries TRBV30 and TRBJ1-5; 9 bases fit TRBD1. CDR1 and CDR2 (germline): GTSNPN, SVGIG (reference sequence). CDR3 length: 14 residues. Unmatched junction bases numbered 3, after V lost 2 bases and J lost 4 bases. This CDR3 reads CAWSSGTGNQPQHF. In DNA, the CDR3 is TGTGCCTGGAGTTCCGGGACAGGGAATCAGCCCCAGCATTTT.

CDR3 residues: CASTQALGSYEQYF. The CDR3 coding sequence is TGTGCCAGCACCCAGGCCCTTGGCTCCTACGAGCAGTACTTC. The chain recombines TRBV2 with TRBJ2-7; D gene ambiguous. V lost 7 bases and J lost 0, with 13 bases in between. This CDR3 is built from 14 residues. Germline lookup yields CDR1 SNHLY and CDR2 FYNNEI.

The rearrangement uses TRBV4-1 and TRBJ2-7; 10 bases agree with TRBD1. Germline lookup yields CDR1 MGHRA and CDR2 YSYEKL. CDR3 size: 16 residues. J lost 1 base, V lost 4 bases, and 7 bases had no gene match. CDR3 DNA sequence: TGCGCCAGCAGCCTCTCCGGGACAGGGGCGTCCTACGAGCAGTACTTC. It encodes CASSLSGTGASYEQYF.

Only a few counts were recorded for this clone. The sample has other DNA sequences that encode this CDR3 too. The chain links TRBV11-2 to TRBJ2-2; TRBD2 agrees at 10 bases. With 1 base clipped from V and 2 bases from J, the junction kept 7 bases outside the gene matches. Germline values: CDR1 SGHAT, CDR2 FQNNGV. The CDR3 is made up of 18 amino acids. This CDR3 is CASSLAPSGGYNTGELFF. As DNA, the CDR3 is TGTGCCAGCAGCTTAGCTCCTAGCGGGGGATATAACACCGGGGAGCTGTTTTTT.

Here the CDR3 reads CASSVERGLYSGELFF. DNA for the CDR3: TGTGCCAGCAGCGTAGAGAGGGGGCTCTATTCCGGGGAGCTGTTTTTT. This rearrangement joins TRBV9 to TRBJ2-2, with 7 bases lining up with TRBD1. The trim removed 0 bases at V and 6 bases at J, leaving 8 bases unmatched. Germline assignment: CDR1 SGDLS and CDR2 YYNGEE. The CDR3 has 16 amino acids.

The chain carries TRBV7-2 and TRBJ2-2; D gene unclear. Trimming pared 5 bases from V and 7 bases from J, leaving 17 bases between. The CDR3 is 15 residues long. The germline V gene has CDR1 SGHTA and CDR2 FQGNSA. The CDR3 reads CASSPHSGFNGELFF. The CDR3 DNA is TGTGCCAGCAGCCCTCATTCAGGTTTTAACGGGGAGCTGTTTTTT.

This chain joins TRBV11-3 and TRBJ2-1, with 15 bases fitting TRBD2. The J segment lost 6 bases and the V segment lost 5 bases, leaving 11 bases of the junction unmatched. Germline V gene data show CDR1 as SGHNT and CDR2 as YENEEA. This CDR3 contains 18 residues. The CDR3 DNA sequence: TGTGCCAGCAGCCCCCGGACTAGCGGGGGGGCCAACCCCAATGAGCAGTTCTTC. It is translated as CASSPRTSGGANPNEQFF.

The chain combines TRBV5-1 with TRBJ2-2; D uncertain. This CDR3 is built from 13 residues. The germline V gene has CDR1 SGHRS and CDR2 YFSETQ. With 5 bases removed from V and 8 bases from J, the gap between germline ends came to 13 bases. CDR3 DNA: TGCGCCAGCAGACCTAATCTAGAGGGGGAGCTGTTTTTT. This encodes CASRPNLEGELFF.

In this sample, this clone turned up a few times. The chain joins TRBV29-1 to TRBJ2-5; possible D gene TRBD2, 7 bases. Deletions cut 4 bases from V and 7 bases from J, with 19 bases between. This CDR3 contains 14 residues. CDR1 SQVTM and CDR2 ANQGSEA come from the germline V gene. The CDR3 DNA is TGCAGCGTTGTCTTTCGGGACACGGGGGGGACCCAGTACTTC. This gives the protein CSVVFRDTGGTQYF.

This clone has only a few counts. The chain carries TRBV29-1 and TRBJ2-5; 11 nucleotides agree with TRBD2. V dropped 6 bases and J dropped 4; count of bases not matched to a gene: 13. Germline CDR1 and CDR2: SQVTM and ANQGSEA. The CDR3 spans 16 residues. The CDR3 bases are TGCAGCGTCGAGGGATTAGCGGGGGGGCCCCGAGAGACCCAGTACTTC. Encoded protein: CSVEGLAGGPRETQYF.